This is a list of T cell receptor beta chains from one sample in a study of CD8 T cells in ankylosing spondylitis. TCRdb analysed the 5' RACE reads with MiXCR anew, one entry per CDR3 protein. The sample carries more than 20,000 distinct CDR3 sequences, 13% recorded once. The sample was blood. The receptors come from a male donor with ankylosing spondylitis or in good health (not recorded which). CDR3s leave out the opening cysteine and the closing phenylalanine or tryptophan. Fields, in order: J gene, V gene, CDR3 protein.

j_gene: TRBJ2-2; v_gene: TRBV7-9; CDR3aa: ASSSPGQGASHGELF
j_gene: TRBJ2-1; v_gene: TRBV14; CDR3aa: ASSQLTSGPYNEQF
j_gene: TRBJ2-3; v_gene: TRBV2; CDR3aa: ASRTQGSTDTQY
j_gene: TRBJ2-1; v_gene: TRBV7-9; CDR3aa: ASSLGGDEQF
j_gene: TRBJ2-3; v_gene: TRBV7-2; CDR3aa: ASSSWTSGTQDTQY
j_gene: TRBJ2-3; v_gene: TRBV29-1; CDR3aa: SVSGGSTDTQY
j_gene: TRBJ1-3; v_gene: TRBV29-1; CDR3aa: SVEGLGNTIY
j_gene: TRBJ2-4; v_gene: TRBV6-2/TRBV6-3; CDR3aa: ATNTGALGKNIQY
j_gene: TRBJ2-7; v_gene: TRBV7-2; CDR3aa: ASSSRTGGYEQY
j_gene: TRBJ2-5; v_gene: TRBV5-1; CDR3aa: ASSFQPTGETQY
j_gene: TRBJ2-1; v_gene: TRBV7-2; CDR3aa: ASSLATSRSYNEQF
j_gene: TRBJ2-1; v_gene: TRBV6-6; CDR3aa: ASSIEGTQF
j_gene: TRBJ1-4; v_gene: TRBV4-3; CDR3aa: ASSRLRGPGEKLF
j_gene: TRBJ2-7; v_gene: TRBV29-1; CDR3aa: SARTGRNEQY
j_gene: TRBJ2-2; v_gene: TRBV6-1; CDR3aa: ASSELANTGELF
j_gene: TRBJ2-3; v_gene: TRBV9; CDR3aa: ASSVAKGAYTDTQY
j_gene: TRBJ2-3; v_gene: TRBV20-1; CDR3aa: SAVAGESTDTQY
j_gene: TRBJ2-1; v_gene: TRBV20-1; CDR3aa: SAGGQGNEQF
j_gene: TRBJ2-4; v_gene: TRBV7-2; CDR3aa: ASSSRTGAKNIQY
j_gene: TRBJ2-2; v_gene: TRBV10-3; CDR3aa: AISERQGALTGELF
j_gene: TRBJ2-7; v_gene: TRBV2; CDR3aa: ASSAGLAETEQY
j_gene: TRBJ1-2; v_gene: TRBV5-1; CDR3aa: ASSSSRGLEGYT
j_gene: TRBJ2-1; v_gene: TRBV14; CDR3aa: ASSHPTLWAHYNEQF
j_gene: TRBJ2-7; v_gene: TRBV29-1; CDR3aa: SVEDQGVVQY
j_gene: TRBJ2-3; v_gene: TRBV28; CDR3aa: ASSPGDRVSDTQY
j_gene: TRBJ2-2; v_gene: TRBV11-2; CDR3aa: ASSLVVTGELF
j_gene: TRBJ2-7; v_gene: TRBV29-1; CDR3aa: SVAGGRQGAYEQY
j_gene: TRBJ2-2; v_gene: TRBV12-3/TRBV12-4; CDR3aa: ASGHSGGELF
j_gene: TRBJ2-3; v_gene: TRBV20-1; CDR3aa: SAPLKRTDTQY
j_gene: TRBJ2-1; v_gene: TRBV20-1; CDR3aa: SARGTGLYNEQF
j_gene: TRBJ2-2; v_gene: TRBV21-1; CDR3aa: ASTPVAGELF
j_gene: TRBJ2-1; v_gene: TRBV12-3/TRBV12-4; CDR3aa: ASSLAGGNYNEQF
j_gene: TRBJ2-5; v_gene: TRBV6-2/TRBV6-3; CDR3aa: ASRLQETQY
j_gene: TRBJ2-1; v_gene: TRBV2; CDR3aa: ASSVYNEQF
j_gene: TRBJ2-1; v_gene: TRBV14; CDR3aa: ASSQDWSGEAHNEQF
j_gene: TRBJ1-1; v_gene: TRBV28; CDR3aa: VRGRLNTEAF
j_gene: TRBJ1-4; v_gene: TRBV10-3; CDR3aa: AISSSGATNEKLF
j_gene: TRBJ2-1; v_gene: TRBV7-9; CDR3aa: ASSAGQGAYNEQF
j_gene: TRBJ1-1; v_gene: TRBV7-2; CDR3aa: ASSLVTAAGFSEAF
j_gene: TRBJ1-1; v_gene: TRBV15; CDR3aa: ATSRGRNTEAF
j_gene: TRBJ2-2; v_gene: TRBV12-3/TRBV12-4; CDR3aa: ASSVSGGSGELF
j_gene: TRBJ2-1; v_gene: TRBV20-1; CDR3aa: SAKRTSGGAYNEQF
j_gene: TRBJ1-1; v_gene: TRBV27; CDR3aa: ASSTRTGLPTEAF
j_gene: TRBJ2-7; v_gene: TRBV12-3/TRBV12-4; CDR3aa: ASTSPGQVYEQY
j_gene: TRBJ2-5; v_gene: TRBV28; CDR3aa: ASSTRDRGKVTQY
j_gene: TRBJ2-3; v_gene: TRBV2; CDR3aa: ASSELGTGGADTQY
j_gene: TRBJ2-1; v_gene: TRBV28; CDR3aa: ASSLPGTGTYNEQF
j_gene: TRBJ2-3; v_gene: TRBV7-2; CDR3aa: ASSTNRGLSTDTQY
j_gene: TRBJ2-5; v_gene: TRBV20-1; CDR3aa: SARPRPGLETQY
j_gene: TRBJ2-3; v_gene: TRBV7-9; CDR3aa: ASSLAGSGTDTQY
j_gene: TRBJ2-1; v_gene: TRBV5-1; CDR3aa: ASSLKNGGGYNEQF
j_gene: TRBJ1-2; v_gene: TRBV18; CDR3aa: ASSPSGNYGYT
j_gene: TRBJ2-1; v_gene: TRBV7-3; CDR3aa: ASGAGPSNEQF
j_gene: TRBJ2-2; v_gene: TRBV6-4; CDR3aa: ASSGTGDTGELF
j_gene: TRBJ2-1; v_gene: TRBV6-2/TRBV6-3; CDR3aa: ASSYPKGNRPNEQF
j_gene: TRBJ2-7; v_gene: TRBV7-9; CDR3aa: ASSYKAGDINNEQY